This T cell receptor (beta chain) was obtained from a study of cytomegalovirus exposure and HLA in healthy donors. The germline V gene encodes CDR1 MDHEN and CDR2 SYDVKM. This CDR3 spans 17 amino acids. The V segment lost 4 bases and the J segment 5 bases; nucleotides outside the gene matches: 12. 60 Vbeta and 13 Jbeta primers were used in PCR. Profiling relied on immunoSEQ multiplex PCR, and the TCRdb table lists in-frame clones only, not all of them. This table holds 120,000 or so clones, approximately 15% found once. General study points: A few of the chains that were CMV-associated were confirmed in vitro to be specific for CMV antigens. Immune exposure was documented only through CMV serostatus. Later analysis associated a missense DCLRE1C variant with TCR beta V- and J-gene trimming.

This clone was seen only a few times. Antigen: not known. The sequence derives from a woman younger than 35 in good health and CMV-seronegative. The rearrangement joins TRBV28 to TRBJ2-7, with TRBD2 identical over 12 bases. Specimen: PBMCs. The CDR3 DNA follows: TGTGCCAGCAGTTGGGAAAAGGGACTAGCGGGTTCTAACGAGCAGTACTTC. This sequence encodes CASSWEKGLAGSNEQYF.